This TCR beta chain was sequenced during a study of vaccination and CD4 T cells after COVID-19. Study background: Two of the convalescents were Hispanic, and convalescents were six males and four females. It was a median roughly 100 days after diagnosis, with a range of 35 to 161, that post-COVID samples were drawn.

Treatment in this sample: approximately 11-day PBMC culture with coronavirus spike peptide pools or control peptides (ViraFEST assay). CDR3 length equals 16 residues. CDR1 is SGHRS and CDR2 is YFSETQ in the germline V gene. Trimming stripped 4 bases from V and 4 bases from J, with 17 bases between. An Oncomine TCR Beta short-read assay was used to sequence the DNA from cultured CD4+ T cells. In TCRdb, the PCR reads were re-called with MiXCR into one record per CDR3 protein. Of approximately 15,000 distinct CDR3 sequences in the sample, 58% were seen once. Worth noting for this clonotype: Its antigen is unidentified.

The sequencing sample was made of CD4+ T cells from blood, cultured in vitro. J is TRBJ2-2 and V is TRBV5-1; D may be TRBD1 (6 bases). The clonotype was recovered from a human donor who had recovered from COVID-19. Here the CDR3 DNA reads TGCGCCAGCAGCGGAAGGACAGCATCTATCACCGGGGAGCTGTTTTTT. It is translated as CASSGRTASITGELFF.